One and the same sample provided the 2 T cell receptor beta chains below, sequenced in a study of blood T cells in healthy people across ages. Sample-barcoded 5' priming and a J-beta primer mix drove a second PCR of about 6 to 11 cycles. Each CDR3 protein is one row after TCRdb ran MiXCR on the 5' RACE reads. Here the sample spans over 1,500,000 distinct CDR3 sequences, less than 50% being singletons. The specimen was blood. The receptors derive from a woman in her forties in good health.

The chain carries TRBV5-6 and TRBJ2-3; 8 positions match TRBD2. CDR3 length: 15 amino acids. The V gene end was trimmed by 6 bases and the J gene end by 2 bases; junction bases not matched to a gene: 8. Germline values: CDR1 SGHDT, CDR2 YYEEEE. The CDR3 sequence: CASTLPGGFTDTQYF. The CDR3 DNA follows: TGTGCCAGCACTCTGCCGGGGGGGTTCACAGATACGCAGTATTTT.

The chain recombines TRBV14 with TRBJ2-7; D unclear. Trimming took 2 bases from V and 4 from J, leaving 12 bases between them. The CDR3 runs to 14 residues. Per the germline V gene, CDR1 is SGHDN and CDR2 is FVKESK. The CDR3 bases are TGTGCCAGCAGCCAACGCCTCCAGACATACGAGCAGTACTTC. This sequence encodes CASSQRLQTYEQYF.